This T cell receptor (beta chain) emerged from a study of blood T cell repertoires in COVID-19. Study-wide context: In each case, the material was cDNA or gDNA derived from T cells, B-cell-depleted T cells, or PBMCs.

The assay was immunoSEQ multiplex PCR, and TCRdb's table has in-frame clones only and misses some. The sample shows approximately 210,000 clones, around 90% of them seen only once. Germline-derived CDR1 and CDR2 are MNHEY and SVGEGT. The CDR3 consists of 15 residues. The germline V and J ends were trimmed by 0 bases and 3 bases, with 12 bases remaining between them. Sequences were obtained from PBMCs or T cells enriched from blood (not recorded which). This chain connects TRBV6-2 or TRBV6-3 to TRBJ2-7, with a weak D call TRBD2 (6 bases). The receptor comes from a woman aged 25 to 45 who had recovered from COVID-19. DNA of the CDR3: TGTGCCAGCAGTTACTCGGGCGGGACCAACTACGAGCAGTACTTC. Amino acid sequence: CASSYSGGTNYEQYF.